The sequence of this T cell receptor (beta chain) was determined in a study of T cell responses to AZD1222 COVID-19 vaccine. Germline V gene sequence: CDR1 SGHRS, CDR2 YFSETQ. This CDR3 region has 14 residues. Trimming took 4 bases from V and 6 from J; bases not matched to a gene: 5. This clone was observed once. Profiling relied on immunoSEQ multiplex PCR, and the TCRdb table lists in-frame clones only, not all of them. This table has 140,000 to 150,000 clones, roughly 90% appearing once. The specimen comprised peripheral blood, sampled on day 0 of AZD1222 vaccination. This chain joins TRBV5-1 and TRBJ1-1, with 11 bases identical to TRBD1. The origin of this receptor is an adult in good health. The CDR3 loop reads CASSLRTGGAEAFF. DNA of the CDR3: TGCGCCAGCAGCCTGCGGACAGGGGGCGCTGAAGCTTTCTTT.